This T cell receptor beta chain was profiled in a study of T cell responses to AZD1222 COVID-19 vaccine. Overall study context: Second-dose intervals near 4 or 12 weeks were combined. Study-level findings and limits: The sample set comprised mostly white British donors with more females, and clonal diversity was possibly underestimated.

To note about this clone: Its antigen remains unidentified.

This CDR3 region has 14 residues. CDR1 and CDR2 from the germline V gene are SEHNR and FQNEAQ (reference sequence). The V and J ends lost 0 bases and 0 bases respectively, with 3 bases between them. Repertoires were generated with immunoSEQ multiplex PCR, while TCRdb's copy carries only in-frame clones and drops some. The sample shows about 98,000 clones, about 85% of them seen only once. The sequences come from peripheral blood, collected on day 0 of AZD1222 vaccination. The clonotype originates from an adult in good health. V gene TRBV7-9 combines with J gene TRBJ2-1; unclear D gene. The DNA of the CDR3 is TGTGCCAGCAGCTTAGCAGGCTCCTACAATGAGCAGTTCTTC. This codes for CASSLAGSYNEQFF.